One sample yielded the 24 T cell receptor beta chains listed below, sequenced in a study of blood T cells in healthy people across ages. The second PCR ran roughly 6 to 11 cycles with a sample-barcoded 5' primer and J-beta primers. TCRdb passed the 5' RACE reads through MiXCR, listing each CDR3 protein once. This sample carries 600,000 to 1,000,000 distinct CDR3 sequences, 20% to 30% of them seen once, and the ten largest clones take approximately 3.7%. The same data also went into a second study, on T cells of mothers and their children.

Sequencing used blood. These receptors came from a boy younger than 18 in good health.

This clonotype was observed a few times. The V and J genes are TRBV6-6 and TRBJ2-5, with 11 positions matching TRBD2. The assigned J gene may be wrong: the sequence end matches TRBJ2-7 better. The CDR3 is 16 amino acids. From germline, CDR1 is MNHNY and CDR2 SVGAGI (reference sequence). CDR3 loop: CASSPLTSGSTIEQYF. The CDR3 region has the DNA TGTGCCAGCAGTCCACTAACTAGCGGGAGCACCATCGAGCAGTACTTC.

The genes are TRBV7-9 and TRBJ2-5; D might be TRBD1 or TRBD2, each matching 5 bases. TRBJ2-7 matches the DNA end more closely, so the J call is doubtful. Germline values: CDR1 SEHNR, CDR2 FQNEAQ (reference sequence). This CDR3 region has 12 residues. CDR3 in DNA: TGTGCCAGCAGCTCCCGAGGGGTCGAGCAGTACTTC. Translating gives CASSSRGVEQYF.

The J gene is TRBJ2-5, the V gene TRBV5-1; 9 bases are shared with TRBD1. The J call may be in error: the DNA end matches TRBJ2-7 better. The CDR3 is made up of 15 amino acids. CDR1 SGHRS and CDR2 YFSETQ come from the germline V gene. CDR3 sequence reads: CASSLDRDRVHEQYF. The CDR3, as DNA: TGCGCCAGCAGCTTGGATCGGGACAGGGTCCACGAGCAGTACTTC.

The rearrangement joins TRBV5-1 to TRBJ1-1; 8 bases match TRBD1. The CDR3 is 13 amino acids. Germline loops: CDR1 SGHRS, CDR2 YFSETQ. Trimming cost V 5 bases and J 10 bases; bases outside gene matches: 10. The CDR3 DNA reads as TGCGCCAGCAGACTCGACAGGGGTGATGGAGCTTTCTTT. Translated, it gives CASRLDRGDGAFF.

The chain combines TRBV5-1 with TRBJ2-5; a possible D gene is TRBD1 (5 bases). The CDR3 length is 14 residues. V lost 4 bases and J 5 bases, leaving 15 bases between the germline ends. CDR1 is SGHRS, CDR2 YFSETQ, per germline. The CDR3 loop is CASSRTPKEETQYF. In DNA form, the CDR3 reads TGCGCCAGCAGCAGGACACCAAAGGAGGAGACCCAGTACTTC.

The chain links TRBV9 to TRBJ1-4; possibly TRBD1 for D (6 bases). This CDR3 has 15 amino acids. V lost 3 bases to trimming and J lost 0 bases, with 9 bases between them. Germline CDR1 is SGDLS and CDR2 is YYNGEE. CDR3 residues: CASSEGVTTNEKLFF. The CDR3 DNA reads TGTGCCAGCAGCGAGGGGGTGACAACTAATGAAAAACTGTTTTTT.

This chain joins TRBV4-3 and TRBJ2-7; possible D gene TRBD2, 5 bases. With 0 bases removed from V and 6 bases from J, the gap between germline ends came to 15 bases. The germline CDR1 and CDR2 sequences are LGHNA and YSLEER. The CDR3 totals 15 residues. In nucleotides, the CDR3 is TGCGCCAGCAGCCAAGATCTCAAGTCTCTAGCCGAGCAGTACTTC. The encoded protein is CASSQDLKSLAEQYF.

This clonotype was observed once. The chain employs TRBV28 and TRBJ1-1; D is unclear. The germline V gene encodes CDR1 MDHEN and CDR2 SYDVKM. V dropped 3 bases and J dropped 1 base, with 15 bases sitting between them. The CDR3 spans 16 residues. CDR3 sequence (DNA): TGTGCCAGCAGTTTTCCATCGGACGGCAGGAACACTGAAGCTTTCTTT. Protein product: CASSFPSDGRNTEAFF. The full variable domain, rest sourced from reference TRBV28 and TRBJ1-1, is DVKVTQSSRYLVKRTGEKVFLECVQDMDHENMFWYRQDPGLGLRLIYFSYDVKMKEKGDIPEGYSVSREKKERFSLILESASTNQTSMYLCASSFPSDGRNTEAFFGQGTRLTVV.

The chain uses TRBV7-9 and TRBJ1-1; TRBD1 matches at 7 bases. The CDR3 spans 15 residues. Per the germline V gene, CDR1 is SEHNR and CDR2 is FQNEAQ (reference sequence). The V gene end was trimmed by 5 bases and the J gene end by 0 bases; junction bases not matched to a gene: 6. The CDR3 protein is CASSATGSMNTEAFF. The CDR3 coding sequence is TGTGCCAGCAGCGCGACAGGGTCGATGAACACTGAAGCTTTCTTT.

The CDR3 DNA reads TGCGCCAGCAGCTTGGAGGACAGTCGGATGAACACTGAAGCTTTCTTT. Residues: CASSLEDSRMNTEAFF. The genes are TRBV5-1 and TRBJ1-1; TRBD1 is a possible D gene (6 bases). Trimming shortened V by 0 bases and J by 0 bases, and 12 bases separated the two germline ends. Germline V gene data show CDR1 as SGHRS and CDR2 as YFSETQ. The CDR3 length is 16 residues.

Regarding this clonotype: At one end the junction does not follow the germline gene, possibly because of a read error. The chain uses TRBV29-1 and TRBJ2-1; TRBD1 might be the D (6 bases). The CDR3 consists of 19 residues. Germline loops: CDR1 SQVTM, CDR2 ANQGSEA. The DNA for the CDR3 is TGCAGCGTTGAAGATCTTTCAGAGGGGGACCCCCTTTTTGGCAATGTGCAGTTCTTC. Protein product: CSVEDLSEGDPLFGNVQFF.

The chain is built from TRBV29-1 and TRBJ2-7; D is undetermined. Germline lookup yields CDR1 SQVTM and CDR2 ANQGSEA. V was cut by 7 bases and J by 6 bases, with 16 bases left in between. The CDR3 consists of 12 residues. The CDR3 DNA reads TGCAGCGCCGGACCCCTCGGAAGCGAGCAGTACTTC. Amino acids: CSAGPLGSEQYF.

Comment on this clonotype: Since no conserved phenylalanine or tryptophan closes the CDR3, a read error is the likely cause. The chain couples TRBV29-1 to TRBJ2-1, with D hard to call. With the DNA end fitting TRBJ2-7 better, the J assignment may be wrong. The length of the CDR3 is 13 residues. Germline loops: CDR1 SQVTM, CDR2 ANQGSEA. As DNA, the CDR3 is TGCAGCGTTGAAGAACCCCGTGGATACGAGCAGTACCTC. Residues: CSVEEPRGYEQYL.

In its sample, this clonotype was seen a few times. One end of the junction does not line up with germline, which may come from a read error. The gene calls are TRBV14 and TRBJ1-5; 11 bases align to TRBD1. CDR1 is SGHDN and CDR2 is FVKESK in the germline V gene. CDR3 length equals 14 residues. CDR3 DNA: TGTGCCAGCAGCCAGGGGACAGGGGGTTCTCCCCGGCATTTT. Amino acid sequence: CASSQGTGGSPRHF.

This clonotype has just a few counts. The germline gene is not matched at one end of the junction; a read error may be the cause. The CDR3 nucleotides are TGTACCAGCCGACACGAGGCAGGGAGGGGCAATCAGCCCCAGCATTTT. Amino acid sequence: CTSRHEAGRGNQPQHF. The genes are TRBV6-2 or TRBV6-3 and TRBJ1-5; weak D call: TRBD1 (5 bases). CDR3 length: 16 amino acids. The germline gives CDR1 MNHEY, CDR2 SVGEGT.

Only a few counts were recorded for this clonotype. The junction and the germline gene differ at one end; a read error may be behind it. This CDR3 is CASSLGGRSYGYTF. CDR3 bases: TGTGCCAGTAGCTTAGGTGGTCGGAGCTATGGCTACACCTTC. This chain connects TRBV7-2 to TRBJ1-2; no reliable D call. Germline V gene lookup returns CDR1 SGHTA and CDR2 FQGNSA. The CDR3 covers 14 residues.

About this clonotype itself: A much larger clone sits a single nucleotide away, making a read error possible. It is unclear where the CDR3 begins or ends on the DNA, so no DNA is shown, and the CDR3 is as TCRdb lists it. The V and J genes are TRBV3-1 and TRBJ2-3; the table names TRBD1, a call not compared with the DNA. Germline-derived CDR1 and CDR2 are LGHDT and YNNKEL (reference sequence). The CDR3 spans 16 amino acids, including both terminal residues. This CDR3 reads CASSLWGQGAADTRYF.

This clonotype was detected only once. V gene TRBV29-1 combines with J gene TRBJ1-3, with a possible D match to TRBD1 (5 bases). Trimming took off 4 bases at V and 0 bases at J, with 13 bases between the two ends. The CDR3 covers 15 residues. The V gene's germline CDR1 is SQVTM and CDR2 ANQGSEA. CDR3 sequence (DNA): TGCAGCGTTGCTTTTCGGGACCACTCTGGAAACACCATATATTTT. This sequence encodes CSVAFRDHSGNTIYF.

This chain connects TRBV7-8 to TRBJ2-3; 8 nucleotides align to TRBD2. Germline CDR1 and CDR2: SGHVS and FQNEAQ. The CDR3 runs 16 residues. J gave up 5 bases and V 6 bases, and 13 bases lay outside the gene matches. This chain's CDR3 is CASRLTSGGRGDTQYF. The CDR3 region has the DNA TGTGCCAGCAGATTGACTTCGGGGGGGCGGGGAGATACGCAGTATTTT.

V gene TRBV12-3 or TRBV12-4 combines with J gene TRBJ2-5, with a possible D match to TRBD2 (6 bases). Judging by the DNA end, TRBJ2-7 fits better; the J call may be wrong. CDR3 length equals 12 residues. The CDR3 here is CASSRGWREQYF. In DNA form, the CDR3 reads TGTGCCAGCAGCCGGGGGTGGCGCGAGCAGTACTTC.

This chain connects TRBV7-9 to TRBJ1-4, with 8 bases identical to TRBD1. Per the germline V gene, CDR1 is SEHNR and CDR2 is FQNEAQ (reference sequence). With V trimmed by 1 base and J by 3 bases, 4 bases remained unmatched. This CDR3 is 16 amino acids long. The CDR3 region has the DNA TGTGCCAGCAGCTTAGATTCACAGGGGGCTAATGAAAAACTGTTTTTT. It translates to CASSLDSQGANEKLFF.

Points on this clonotype: Mismatch with germline at one junction end may stem from a read error. The rearrangement joins TRBV6-5 to TRBJ1-4; D gene uncertain. Germline V gene lookup returns CDR1 MNHEY and CDR2 SVGAGI. This CDR3 region has 14 residues. The CDR3 region is CASSYQREGEELFF. The CDR3 DNA reads TGTGCCAGCAGTTACCAGCGGGAGGGTGAAGAACTGTTTTTT.

This clonotype was counted between two and nine times. The rearrangement joins TRBV7-2 to TRBJ2-2; a weak D match, TRBD2 (7 bases). The CDR3 runs 17 residues. Germline CDR1 is SGHTA and CDR2 is FQGNSA. V lost 4 bases and J 7 bases, leaving 22 bases between the germline ends. The CDR3 protein is CASSSIVGGAFDGELFF. The DNA for the CDR3 is TGTGCCAGCAGCTCCATAGTGGGGGGGGCCTTTGACGGGGAGCTGTTTTTT.

This clonotype was observed a handful of times. The rearrangement links TRBV12-3 or TRBV12-4 to TRBJ1-1; 7 nucleotides agree with TRBD1. V was pared by 5 bases and J by 8 bases, with 8 bases of the junction left unmatched. The CDR3 runs 13 residues. CDR3 residues: CASSPWTGKEAFF. The CDR3 coding sequence is TGTGCCAGCAGTCCCTGGACAGGAAAGGAAGCTTTCTTT.